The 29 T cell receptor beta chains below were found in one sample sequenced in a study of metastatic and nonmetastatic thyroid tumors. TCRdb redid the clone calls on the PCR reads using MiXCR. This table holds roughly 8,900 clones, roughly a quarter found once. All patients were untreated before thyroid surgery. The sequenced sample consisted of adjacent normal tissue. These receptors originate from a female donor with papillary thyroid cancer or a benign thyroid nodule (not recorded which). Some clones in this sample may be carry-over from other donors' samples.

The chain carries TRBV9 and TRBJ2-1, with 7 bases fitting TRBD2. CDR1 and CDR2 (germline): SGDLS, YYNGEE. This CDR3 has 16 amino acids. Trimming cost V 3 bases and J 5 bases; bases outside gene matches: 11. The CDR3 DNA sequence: TGTGCCAGCAGCGATCGGACTAGTCGGGTCAACAATGAGCAGTTCTTC. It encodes CASSDRTSRVNNEQFF.

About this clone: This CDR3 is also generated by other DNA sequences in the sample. The CDR3 nucleotides read TGTGCCAGCAGCATCGGTCCGGGAGCCTCCTACGAGCAGTACTTC. Translated, it gives CASSIGPGASYEQYF. The chain uses TRBV7-9 and TRBJ2-7; TRBD2 might be the D (6 bases). V lost 5 bases, J lost 0 bases, and 14 bases lay in between. The CDR3 is 15 residues long. Germline V lookup: CDR1 SEHNR, CDR2 FQNEAQ (reference sequence).

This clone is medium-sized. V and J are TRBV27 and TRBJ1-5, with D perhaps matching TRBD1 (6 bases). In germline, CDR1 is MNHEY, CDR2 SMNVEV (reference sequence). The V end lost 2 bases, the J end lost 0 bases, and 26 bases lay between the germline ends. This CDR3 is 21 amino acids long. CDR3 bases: TGTGCCAGCAGTTTAATTGTTCAGGGGAGCTCGGGGGCTTATAGCAATCAGCCCCAGCATTTT. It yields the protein CASSLIVQGSSGAYSNQPQHF.

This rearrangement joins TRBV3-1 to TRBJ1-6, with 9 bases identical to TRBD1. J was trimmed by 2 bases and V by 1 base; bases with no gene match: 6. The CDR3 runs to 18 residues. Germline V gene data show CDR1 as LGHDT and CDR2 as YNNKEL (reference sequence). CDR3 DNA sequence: TGTGCCAGCAGCCAAGTACAGGGGGCGGCCACCTATAATTCACCCCTCCACTTT. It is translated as CASSQVQGAATYNSPLHF.

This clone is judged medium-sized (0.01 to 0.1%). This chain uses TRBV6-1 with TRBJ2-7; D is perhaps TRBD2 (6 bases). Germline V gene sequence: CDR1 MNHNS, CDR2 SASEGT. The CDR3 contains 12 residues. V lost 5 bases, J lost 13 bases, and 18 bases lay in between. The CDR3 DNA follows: TGTGCCAGCAGTCCTCCGGGACTTCTGATCTACTTC. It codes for CASSPPGLLIYF.

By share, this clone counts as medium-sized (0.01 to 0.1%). The CDR3 sequence: CASSILAGVRNEQFF. For the CDR3, the DNA is TGTGCCAGTAGTATTCTAGCGGGAGTGAGAAATGAGCAGTTCTTC. The chain joins TRBV19 to TRBJ2-1; TRBD2 aligns across 10 bases. V shed 3 bases, J shed 7 bases, and the junction held 6 bases outside the gene matches. The CDR3 runs 15 residues. Germline CDR1 LNHDA, CDR2 SQIVND (reference sequence).

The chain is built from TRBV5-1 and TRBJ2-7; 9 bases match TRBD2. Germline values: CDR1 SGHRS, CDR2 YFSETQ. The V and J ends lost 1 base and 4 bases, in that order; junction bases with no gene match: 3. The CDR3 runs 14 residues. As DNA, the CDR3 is TGCGCCAGCAGCTTGTCACTAGCGGGTTACGAGCAGTACTTC. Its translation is CASSLSLAGYEQYF.

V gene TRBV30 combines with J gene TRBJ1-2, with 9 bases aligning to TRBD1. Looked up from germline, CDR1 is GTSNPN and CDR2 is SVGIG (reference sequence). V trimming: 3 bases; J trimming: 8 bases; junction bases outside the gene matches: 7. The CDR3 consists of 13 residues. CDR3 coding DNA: TGTGCCTGGAGAACAGGGGGCTCGGGGGGCTACACCTTC. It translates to CAWRTGGSGGYTF.

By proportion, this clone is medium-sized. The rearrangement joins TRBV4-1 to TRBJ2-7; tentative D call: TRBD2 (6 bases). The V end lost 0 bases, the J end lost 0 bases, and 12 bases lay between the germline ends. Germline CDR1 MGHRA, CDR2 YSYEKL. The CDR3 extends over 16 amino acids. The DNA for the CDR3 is TGCGCCAGCAGCCAAGACTCGGGAGTCCCCTCCTACGAGCAGTACTTC. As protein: CASSQDSGVPSYEQYF.

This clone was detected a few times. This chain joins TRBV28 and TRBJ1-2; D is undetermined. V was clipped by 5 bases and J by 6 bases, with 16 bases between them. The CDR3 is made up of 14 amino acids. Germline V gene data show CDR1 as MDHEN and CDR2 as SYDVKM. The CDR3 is CASSPWTRVNGYTF. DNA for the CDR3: TGTGCCAGCAGTCCGTGGACCCGAGTGAATGGCTACACCTTC.

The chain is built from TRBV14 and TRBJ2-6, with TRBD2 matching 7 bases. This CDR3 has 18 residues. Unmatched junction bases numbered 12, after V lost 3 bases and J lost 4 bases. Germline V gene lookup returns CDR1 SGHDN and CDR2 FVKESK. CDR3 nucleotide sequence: TGTGCCAGCAGCCAGCTCCGGGACTACCTCAAGGGGGCCAACGTCCTGACTTTC. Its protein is CASSQLRDYLKGANVLTF.

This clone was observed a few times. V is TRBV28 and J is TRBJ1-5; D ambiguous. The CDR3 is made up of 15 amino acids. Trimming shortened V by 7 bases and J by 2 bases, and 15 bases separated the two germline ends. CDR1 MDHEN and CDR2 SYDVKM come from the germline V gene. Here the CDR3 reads CASTNTYRGNQPQHF. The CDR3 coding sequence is TGTGCCAGCACCAACACGTACCGGGGCAATCAGCCCCAGCATTTT.

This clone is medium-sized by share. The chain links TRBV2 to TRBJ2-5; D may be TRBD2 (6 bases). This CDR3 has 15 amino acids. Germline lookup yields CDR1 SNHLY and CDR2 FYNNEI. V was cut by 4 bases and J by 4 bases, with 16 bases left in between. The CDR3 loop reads CASSGGDTPGETQYF. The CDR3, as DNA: TGTGCCAGCAGTGGGGGGGATACACCGGGAGAGACCCAGTACTTC.

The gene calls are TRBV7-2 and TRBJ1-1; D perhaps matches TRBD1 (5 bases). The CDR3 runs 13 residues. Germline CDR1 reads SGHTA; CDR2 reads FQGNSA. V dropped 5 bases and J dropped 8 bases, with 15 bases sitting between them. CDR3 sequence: CASSRDSAREAFF. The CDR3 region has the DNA TGTGCCAGCAGCCGAGACAGTGCCCGAGAAGCTTTCTTT.

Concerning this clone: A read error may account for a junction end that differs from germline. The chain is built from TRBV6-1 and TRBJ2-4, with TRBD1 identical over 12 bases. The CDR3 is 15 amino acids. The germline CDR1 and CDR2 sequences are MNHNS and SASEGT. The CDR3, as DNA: TGTGCCAGAAGTGAAGAGGGGACAGGGGGCAAAGAGCAGTACTTC. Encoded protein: CARSEEGTGGKEQYF.

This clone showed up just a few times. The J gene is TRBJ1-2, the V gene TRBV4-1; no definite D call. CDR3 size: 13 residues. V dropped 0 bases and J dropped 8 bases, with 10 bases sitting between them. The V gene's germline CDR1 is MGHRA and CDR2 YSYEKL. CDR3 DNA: TGCGCCAGCAGCCAAGATAGGCTATACGGCTACACCTTC. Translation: CASSQDRLYGYTF.

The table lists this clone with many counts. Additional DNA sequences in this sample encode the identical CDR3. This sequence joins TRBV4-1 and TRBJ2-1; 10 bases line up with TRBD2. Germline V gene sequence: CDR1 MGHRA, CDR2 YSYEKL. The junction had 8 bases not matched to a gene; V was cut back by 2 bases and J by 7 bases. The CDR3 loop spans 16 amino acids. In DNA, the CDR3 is TGCGCCAGCAGCCAAACGAGCGGGAGGGCCGGGAATGAGCAGTTCTTC. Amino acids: CASSQTSGRAGNEQFF.

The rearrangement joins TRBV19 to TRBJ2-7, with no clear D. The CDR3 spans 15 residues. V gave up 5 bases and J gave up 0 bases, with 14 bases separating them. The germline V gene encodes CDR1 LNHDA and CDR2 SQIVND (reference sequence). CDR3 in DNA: TGTGCCAGTAGTCCCCGGGCGGCGAGCTCCTACGAGCAGTACTTC. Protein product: CASSPRAASSYEQYF.

The chain's CDR3 is CSASPQRGYGNEQFF. The DNA of the CDR3 is TGCAGTGCTAGTCCGCAAAGGGGATATGGCAATGAGCAGTTCTTC. The rearrangement joins TRBV20-1 to TRBJ2-1, with a tentative D call TRBD1 (5 bases). The ends were cut back, 3 bases at V and 6 bases at J, with 18 bases in the middle. The CDR3 runs to 15 residues. Germline assignment: CDR1 DFQATT and CDR2 SNEGSKA (reference sequence).

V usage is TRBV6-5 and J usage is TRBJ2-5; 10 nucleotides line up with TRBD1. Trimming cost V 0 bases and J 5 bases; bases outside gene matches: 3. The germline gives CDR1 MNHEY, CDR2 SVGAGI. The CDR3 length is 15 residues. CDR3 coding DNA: TGTGCCAGCAGTTACTCGACAGGGGGCAGGGAGACCCAGTACTTC. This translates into CASSYSTGGRETQYF.

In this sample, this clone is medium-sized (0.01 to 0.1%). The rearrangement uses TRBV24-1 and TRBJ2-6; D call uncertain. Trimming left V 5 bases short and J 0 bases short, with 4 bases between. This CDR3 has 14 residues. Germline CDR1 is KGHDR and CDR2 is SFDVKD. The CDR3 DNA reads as TGTGCCACCAGTGCCAGCTCTGGGGCCAACGTCCTGACTTTC. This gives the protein CATSASSGANVLTF.

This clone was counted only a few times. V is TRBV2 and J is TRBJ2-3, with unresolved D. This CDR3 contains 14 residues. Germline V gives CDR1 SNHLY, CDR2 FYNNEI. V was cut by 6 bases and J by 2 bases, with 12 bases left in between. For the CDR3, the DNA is TGTGCCAGCAGCGTAACCCTATTCACAGATACGCAGTATTTT. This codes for CASSVTLFTDTQYF.

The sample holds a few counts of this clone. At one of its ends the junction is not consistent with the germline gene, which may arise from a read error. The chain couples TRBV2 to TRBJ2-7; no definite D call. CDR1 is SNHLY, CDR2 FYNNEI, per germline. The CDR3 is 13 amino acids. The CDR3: CDSVPSSSYEQYF. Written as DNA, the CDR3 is TGTGACAGCGTACCGTCTAGCTCCTACGAGCAGTACTTC. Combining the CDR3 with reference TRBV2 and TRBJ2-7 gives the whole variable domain EPEVTQTPSHQVTQMGQEVILRCVPISNHLYFYWYRQILGQKVEFLVSFYNNEISEKSEIFDDQFSVERPDGSNFTLKIRSTKLEDSAMYFCDSVPSSSYEQYFGPGTRLTVT.

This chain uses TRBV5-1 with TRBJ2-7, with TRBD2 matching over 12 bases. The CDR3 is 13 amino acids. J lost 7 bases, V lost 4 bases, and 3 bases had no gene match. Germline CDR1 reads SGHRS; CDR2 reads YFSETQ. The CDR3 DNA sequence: TGCGCCAGCAGCCCCGGACTAGCGGGAGAGCAGTACTTC. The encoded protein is CASSPGLAGEQYF.

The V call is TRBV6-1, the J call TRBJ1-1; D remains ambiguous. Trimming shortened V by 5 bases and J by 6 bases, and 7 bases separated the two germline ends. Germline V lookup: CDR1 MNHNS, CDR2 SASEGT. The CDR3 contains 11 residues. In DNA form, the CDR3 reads TGTGCCAGCAGTCTCAGCGCTGAAGCTTTCTTT. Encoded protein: CASSLSAEAFF.

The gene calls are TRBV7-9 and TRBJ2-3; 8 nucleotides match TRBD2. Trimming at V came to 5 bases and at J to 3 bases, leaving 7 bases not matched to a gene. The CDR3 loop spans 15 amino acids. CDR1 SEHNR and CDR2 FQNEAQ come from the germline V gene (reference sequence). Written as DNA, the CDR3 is TGTGCCAGCAGCCGGGGGGGAGGTGAGACAGATACGCAGTATTTT. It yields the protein CASSRGGGETDTQYF.

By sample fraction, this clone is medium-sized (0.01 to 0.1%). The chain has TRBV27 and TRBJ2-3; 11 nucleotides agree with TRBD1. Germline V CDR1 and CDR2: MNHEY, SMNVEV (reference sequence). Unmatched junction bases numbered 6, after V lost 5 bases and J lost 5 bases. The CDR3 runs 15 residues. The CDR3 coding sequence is TGTGCCAGCAGTGCCGGGACAGGGGGTGGAGATACGCAGTATTTT. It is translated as CASSAGTGGGDTQYF.

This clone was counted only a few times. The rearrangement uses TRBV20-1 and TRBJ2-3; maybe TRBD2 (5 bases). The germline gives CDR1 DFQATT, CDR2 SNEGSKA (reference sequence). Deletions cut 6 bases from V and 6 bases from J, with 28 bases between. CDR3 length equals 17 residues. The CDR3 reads CSATRTRRADFFDTQYF. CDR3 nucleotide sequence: TGCAGTGCCACCCGAACCCGGCGGGCAGACTTTTTTGATACGCAGTATTTT.

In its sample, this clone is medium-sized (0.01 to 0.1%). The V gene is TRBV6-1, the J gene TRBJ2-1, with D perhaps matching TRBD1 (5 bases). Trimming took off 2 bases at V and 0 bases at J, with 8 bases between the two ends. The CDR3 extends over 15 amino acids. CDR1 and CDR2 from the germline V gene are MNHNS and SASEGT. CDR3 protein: CASSESTGSYNEQFF. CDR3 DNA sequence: TGTGCCAGCAGTGAATCAACAGGCTCCTACAATGAGCAGTTCTTC.